The entry below gives a single T cell receptor (beta chain) sequence along with its context. Its specificity is not known. The data derive from a study of molecular identifiers for immune sequencing clone quantification. The wider study: The replicates split RNA from around 18,000 or 91,000 naive CD8 cells five ways and sequenced four.

A single record per CDR3 protein comes from TCRdb applying MiXCR to the PCR reads. The table includes 400,000 to 600,000 distinct CDR3 sequences, around 23% detected once. General observations from the study: Barcodes shared by identical TCR molecules could lead to underestimated sizes of highly expanded clones.

Specimen: naive CD8+ T cells from blood, with Jurkat cell RNA spiked in. Stated subset: FACS-sorted CD8+CD4-CCR7+CD45RA+ naive T cells. This TCR came from a human donor in good health. Some libraries in this study had Jurkat cell RNA spiked in.

CDR3 amino acids: CASSLSTGLSYEQYF. CDR3 coding DNA: TGTGCCAGCAGCTTATCCACGGGCCTATCCTACGAGCAGTACTTC. The chain is built from TRBV7-3 and TRBJ2-7, with no clear D. CDR1 is SGHTA and CDR2 is FQGTGA in the germline V gene. CDR3 length: 15 residues. V lost 2 bases, J lost 1 base, and 12 bases lay in between.